Presented here are 7 T cell receptor beta chains from one specimen sequenced in a study of OX40 agonist ivuxolimab in advanced cancers. Generated by immunoSEQ multiplex PCR, the TCRdb table keeps only in-frame clones and is missing some. The table shows about 70,000 clones, with approximately 90% occurring only once. The input for sequencing was CD4+ or CD8+ T cells sorted from blood, taken in a trial of the OX40 agonist ivuxolimab. The source is an adult with an advanced solid tumor such as melanoma, head and neck, liver or kidney cancer.

The gene calls are TRBV4-2 and TRBJ2-3; TRBD2 matches 8 bases. Trimming took 0 bases from V and 5 from J; bases not matched to a gene: 4. Germline V gene sequence: CDR1 LGHNA, CDR2 YNFKEQ. The CDR3 runs 15 residues. As DNA, the CDR3 is TGTGCCAGCAGCCAAGATATAGCGGGACAAGATACGCAGTATTTT. As protein: CASSQDIAGQDTQYF.

In its sample, this clone was seen once. This chain links TRBV5-1 with TRBJ1-1; D ambiguous. The length of the CDR3 is 13 residues. The germline V and J ends were trimmed by 0 bases and 8 bases, with 11 bases remaining between them. Germline V gene sequence: CDR1 SGHRS, CDR2 YFSETQ. The CDR3 coding sequence is TGCGCCAGCAGCTTGGTTTCATCCACCGAAGCTTTCTTT. Translation: CASSLVSSTEAFF. The full variable domain, in which reference TRBV5-1 and TRBJ1-1 provide the parts outside the CDR3, is KAGVTQTPRYLIKTRGQQVTLSCSPISGHRSVSWYQQTPGQGLQFLFEYFSETQRNKGNFPGRFSGRQFSNSRSEMNVSTLELGDSALYLCASSLVSSTEAFFGQGTRLTVV.

This chain connects TRBV7-9 to TRBJ1-1; D ambiguous. V lost 1 base, J lost 4 bases, and 10 bases lay in between. CDR3 length equals 14 residues. Germline-derived CDR1 and CDR2 are SEHNR and FQNEAQ (reference sequence). In DNA, the CDR3 is TGTGCCAGCAGCTTAGGGGCGGGAGGCACTGAAGCTTTCTTT. It is translated as CASSLGAGGTEAFF.

The chain has TRBV5-1 and TRBJ2-5, with D hard to call. Trimming shortened V by 0 bases and J by 1 base, and 13 bases separated the two germline ends. Germline CDR1 reads SGHRS; CDR2 reads YFSETQ. The CDR3 is 16 residues long. CDR3 DNA: TGCGCCAGCAGCTTGGACAGTCTCGGAATCCAAGAGACCCAGTACTTC. Translation gives CASSLDSLGIQETQYF.

As DNA, the CDR3 is TGTGCCTGGAGTCCACCTACCCAGCGAAACACCATATATTTT. Its protein is CAWSPPTQRNTIYF. The chain employs TRBV30 and TRBJ1-3; no reliable D call. V lost 2 bases, J lost 5 bases, and 13 bases lay in between. CDR1 and CDR2 from the germline V gene are GTSNPN and SVGIG (reference sequence). This CDR3 spans 14 amino acids.

The chain joins TRBV6-1 to TRBJ2-7; 8 positions agree with TRBD2. Per germline, CDR1 MNHNS and CDR2 SASEGT. The V and J ends lost 2 bases and 4 bases, in that order; junction bases with no gene match: 4. CDR3 length: 14 amino acids. CDR3 bases: TGTGCCAGCAGTGAATTCGGGGGGGGTTACGAGCAGTACTTC. This gives the protein CASSEFGGGYEQYF.

The chain links TRBV27 to TRBJ2-7; 11 bases line up with TRBD2. Germline-derived CDR1 and CDR2 are MNHEY and SMNVEV (reference sequence). V lost 6 bases and J lost 3; bases outside the gene matches: 4. The CDR3 has 14 amino acids. The CDR3 loop is CASRPSGGIYEQYF. The CDR3 coding sequence is TGTGCCAGCAGGCCTAGCGGGGGGATCTACGAGCAGTACTTC.